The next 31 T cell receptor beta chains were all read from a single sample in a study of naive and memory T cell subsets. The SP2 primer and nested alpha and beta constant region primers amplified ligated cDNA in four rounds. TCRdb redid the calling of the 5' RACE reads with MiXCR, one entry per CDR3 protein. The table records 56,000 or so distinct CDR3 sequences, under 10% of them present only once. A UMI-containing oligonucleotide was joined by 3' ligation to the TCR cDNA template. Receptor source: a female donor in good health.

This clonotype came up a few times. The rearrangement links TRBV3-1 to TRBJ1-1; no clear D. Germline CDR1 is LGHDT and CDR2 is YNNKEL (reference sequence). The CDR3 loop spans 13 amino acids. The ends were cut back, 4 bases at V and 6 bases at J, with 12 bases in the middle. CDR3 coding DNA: TGTGCCAGCAGCCCTCTTCTAGGATCTGAAGCTTTCTTT. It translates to CASSPLLGSEAFF. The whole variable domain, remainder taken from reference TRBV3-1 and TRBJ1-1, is DTAVSQTPKYLVTQMGNDKSIKCEQNLGHDTMYWYKQDSKKFLKIMFSYNNKELIINETVPNRFSPKSPDKAHLNLHINSLELGDSAVYFCASSPLLGSEAFFGQGTRLTVV.

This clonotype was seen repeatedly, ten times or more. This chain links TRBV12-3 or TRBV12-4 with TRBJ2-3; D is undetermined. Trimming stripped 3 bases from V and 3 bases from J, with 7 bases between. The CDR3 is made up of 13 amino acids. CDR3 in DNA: TGTGCCAGCAGTTTCAGAGAAACAGATACGCAGTATTTT. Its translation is CASSFRETDTQYF.

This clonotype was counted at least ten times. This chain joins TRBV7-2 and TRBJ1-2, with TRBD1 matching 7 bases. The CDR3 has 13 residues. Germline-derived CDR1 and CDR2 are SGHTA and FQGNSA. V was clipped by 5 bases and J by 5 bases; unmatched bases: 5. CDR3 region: CASSTGTAYGYTF. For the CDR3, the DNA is TGTGCCAGCAGCACAGGGACAGCTTATGGCTACACCTTC. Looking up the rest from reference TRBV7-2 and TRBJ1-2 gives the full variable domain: GAGVSQSPSNKVTEKGKDVELRCDPISGHTALYWYRQSLGQGLEFLIYFQGNSAPDKSGLPSDRFSAERTGGSVSTLTIQRTQQEDSAVYLCASSTGTAYGYTFGSGTRLTVV.

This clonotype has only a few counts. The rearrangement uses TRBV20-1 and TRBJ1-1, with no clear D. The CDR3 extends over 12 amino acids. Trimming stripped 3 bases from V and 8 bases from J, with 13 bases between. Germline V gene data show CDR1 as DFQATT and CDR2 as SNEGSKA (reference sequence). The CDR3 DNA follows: TGCAGTGCTAGTTGGCTCCAGGTCGAAGCTTTCTTT. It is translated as CSASWLQVEAFF.

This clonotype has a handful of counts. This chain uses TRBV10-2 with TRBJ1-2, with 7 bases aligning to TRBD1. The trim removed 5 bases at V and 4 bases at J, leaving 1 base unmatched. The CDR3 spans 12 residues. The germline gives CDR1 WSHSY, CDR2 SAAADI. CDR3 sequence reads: CASSRTGYGYTF. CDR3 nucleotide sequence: TGCGCCAGCAGTCGGACAGGCTATGGCTACACCTTC.

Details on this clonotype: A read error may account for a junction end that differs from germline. Here the CDR3 reads CASSRTGYGDTF. CDR3 nucleotides: TGCGCCAGCAGTCGGACAGGCTATGGCGACACCTTC. The V gene is TRBV10-2, the J gene TRBJ1-2; 7 nucleotides align to TRBD1. This CDR3 has 12 residues. Germline loops: CDR1 WSHSY, CDR2 SAAADI.

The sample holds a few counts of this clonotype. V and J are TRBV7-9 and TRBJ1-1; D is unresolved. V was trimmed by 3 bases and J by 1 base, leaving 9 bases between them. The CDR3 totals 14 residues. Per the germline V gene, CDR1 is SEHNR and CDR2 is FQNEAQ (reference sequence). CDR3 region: CASSFGQANTEAFF. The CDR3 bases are TGTGCCAGCAGCTTCGGCCAAGCGAACACTGAAGCTTTCTTT.

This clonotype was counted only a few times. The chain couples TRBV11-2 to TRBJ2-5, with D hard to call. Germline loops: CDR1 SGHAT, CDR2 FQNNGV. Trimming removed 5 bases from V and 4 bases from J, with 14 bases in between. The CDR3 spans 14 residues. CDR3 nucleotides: TGTGCCAGCAGCCGAGGACGGGCCCGAGAGACCCAGTACTTC. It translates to CASSRGRARETQYF.

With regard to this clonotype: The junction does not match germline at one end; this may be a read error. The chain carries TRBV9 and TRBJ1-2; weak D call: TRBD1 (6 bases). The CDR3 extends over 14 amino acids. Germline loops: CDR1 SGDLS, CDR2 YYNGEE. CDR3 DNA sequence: TGTGCCAGCAGCGTAGATGGGGGGGCTTATGGCGACACCTTC. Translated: CASSVDGGAYGDTF.

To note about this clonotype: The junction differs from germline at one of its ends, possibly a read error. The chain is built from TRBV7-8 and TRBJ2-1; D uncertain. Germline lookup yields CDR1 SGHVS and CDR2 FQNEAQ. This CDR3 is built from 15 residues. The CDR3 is CTSSVVKGPYNEQFF. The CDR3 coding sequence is TGTACCAGCAGCGTGGTGAAGGGCCCGTACAATGAGCAGTTCTTC.

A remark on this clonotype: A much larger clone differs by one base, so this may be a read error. CDR3 nucleotide sequence: TGCAGCGGTTCATCGGACTGCTATGGCTACACCTTC. Translated, it gives CSGSSDCYGYTF. The V and J genes are TRBV29-1 and TRBJ1-2, with D hard to call. From germline, CDR1 is SQVTM and CDR2 ANQGSEA. Between the trimmed V and J ends, which lost 7 bases and 4 bases, there was a span of 13 bases. There are 12 residues in the CDR3.

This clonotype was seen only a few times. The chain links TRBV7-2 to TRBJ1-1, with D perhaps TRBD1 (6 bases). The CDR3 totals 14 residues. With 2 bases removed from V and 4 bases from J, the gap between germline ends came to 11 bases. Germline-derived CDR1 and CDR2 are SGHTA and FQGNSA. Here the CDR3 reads CASSLMTGSTEAFF. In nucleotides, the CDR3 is TGTGCCAGCAGCTTAATGACAGGCTCCACTGAAGCTTTCTTT.

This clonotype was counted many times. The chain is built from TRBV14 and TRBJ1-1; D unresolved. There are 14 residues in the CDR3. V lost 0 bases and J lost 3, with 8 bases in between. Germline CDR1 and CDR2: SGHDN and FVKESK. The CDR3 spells CASSQDRRYTEAFF. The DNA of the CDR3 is TGTGCCAGCAGCCAAGATCGGCGGTACACTGAAGCTTTCTTT.

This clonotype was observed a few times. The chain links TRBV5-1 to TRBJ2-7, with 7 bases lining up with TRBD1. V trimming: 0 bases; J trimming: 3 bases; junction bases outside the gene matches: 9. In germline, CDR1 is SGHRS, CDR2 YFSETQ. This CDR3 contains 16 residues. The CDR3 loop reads CASSLVGGQVNYEQYF. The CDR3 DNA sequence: TGCGCCAGCAGCTTGGTGGGCGGACAGGTAAACTACGAGCAGTACTTC.

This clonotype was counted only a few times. CDR3 residues: CSVGAENTEAFF. CDR3 DNA: TGCAGCGTTGGGGCGGAGAACACTGAAGCTTTCTTT. The V gene is TRBV29-1, the J gene TRBJ1-1; D not certain. The V and J ends lost 4 bases and 1 base respectively, with 7 bases between them. CDR3 size: 12 residues. Germline CDR1 is SQVTM and CDR2 is ANQGSEA.

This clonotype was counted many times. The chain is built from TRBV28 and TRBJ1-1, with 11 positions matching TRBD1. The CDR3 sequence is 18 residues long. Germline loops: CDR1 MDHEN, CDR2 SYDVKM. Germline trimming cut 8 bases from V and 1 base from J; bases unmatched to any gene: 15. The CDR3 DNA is TGTGCCAGCCCCCCTCCTACGGGACAGGGGGGCGGGAACACTGAAGCTTTCTTT. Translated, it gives CASPPPTGQGGGNTEAFF.

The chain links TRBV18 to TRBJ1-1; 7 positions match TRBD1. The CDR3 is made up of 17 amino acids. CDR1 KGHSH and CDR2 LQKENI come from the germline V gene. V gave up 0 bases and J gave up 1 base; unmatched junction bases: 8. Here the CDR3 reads CASSPPGGTDKNTEAFF. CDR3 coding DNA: TGTGCCAGCTCACCACCGGGGGGGACAGATAAGAACACTGAAGCTTTCTTT.

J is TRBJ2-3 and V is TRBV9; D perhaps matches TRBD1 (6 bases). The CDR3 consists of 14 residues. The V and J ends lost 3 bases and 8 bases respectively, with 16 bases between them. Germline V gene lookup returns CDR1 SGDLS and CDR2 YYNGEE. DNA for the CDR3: TGTGCCAGCAGCGCTGGGGGCTCACAGTTTACGCAGTATTTT. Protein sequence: CASSAGGSQFTQYF.

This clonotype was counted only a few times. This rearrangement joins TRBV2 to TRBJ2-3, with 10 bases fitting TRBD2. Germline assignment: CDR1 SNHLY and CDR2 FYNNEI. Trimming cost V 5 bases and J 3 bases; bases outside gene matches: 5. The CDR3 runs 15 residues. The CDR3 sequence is CASSRIAGGTDTQYF. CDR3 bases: TGTGCCAGCAGTCGTATAGCGGGGGGTACAGATACGCAGTATTTT.

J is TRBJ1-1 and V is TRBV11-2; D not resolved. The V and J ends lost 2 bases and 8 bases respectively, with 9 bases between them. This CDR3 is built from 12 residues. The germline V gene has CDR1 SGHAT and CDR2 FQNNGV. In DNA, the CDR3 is TGTGCCAGCAGCTTATTTGGAAAGGAAGCTTTCTTT. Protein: CASSLFGKEAFF.

The CDR3 DNA follows: TGTGCCAGCAGCTTGGACTACCAGTACGAGCAGTACTTC. Encoded protein: CASSLDYQYEQYF. The chain carries TRBV5-4 and TRBJ2-7; no firm D call. The CDR3 runs 13 residues. V was shortened by 0 bases and J by 4 bases, with 8 bases between the two germline ends. Germline assignment: CDR1 SGHNT and CDR2 YYREEE (reference sequence).

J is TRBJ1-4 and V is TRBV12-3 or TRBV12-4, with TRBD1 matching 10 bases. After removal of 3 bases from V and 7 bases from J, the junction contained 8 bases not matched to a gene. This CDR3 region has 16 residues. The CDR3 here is CASSLWDRGYGEKLFF. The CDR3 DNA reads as TGTGCCAGCAGTTTGTGGGACAGGGGATACGGTGAAAAACTGTTTTTT.

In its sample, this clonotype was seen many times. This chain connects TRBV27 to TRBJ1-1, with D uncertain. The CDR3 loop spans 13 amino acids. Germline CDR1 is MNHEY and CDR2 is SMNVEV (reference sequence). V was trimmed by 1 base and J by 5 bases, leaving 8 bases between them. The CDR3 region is CASSLYDKTEAFF. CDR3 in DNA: TGTGCCAGCAGTTTATATGACAAGACTGAAGCTTTCTTT.

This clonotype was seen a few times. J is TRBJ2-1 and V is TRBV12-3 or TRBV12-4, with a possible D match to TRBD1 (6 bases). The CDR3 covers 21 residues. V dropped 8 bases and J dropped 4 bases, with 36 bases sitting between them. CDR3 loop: CASQTSQGGRGRPVLYNEQFF. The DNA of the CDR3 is TGTGCCAGCCAAACCTCACAGGGCGGCCGGGGCCGACCGGTCCTATACAATGAGCAGTTCTTC.

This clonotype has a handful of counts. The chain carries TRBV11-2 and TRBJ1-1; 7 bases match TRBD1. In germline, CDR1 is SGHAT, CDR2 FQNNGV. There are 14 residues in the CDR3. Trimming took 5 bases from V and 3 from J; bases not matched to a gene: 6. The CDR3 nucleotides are TGTGCCAGCAGCCAGCAACAGGGGCACACTGAAGCTTTCTTT. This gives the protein CASSQQQGHTEAFF.

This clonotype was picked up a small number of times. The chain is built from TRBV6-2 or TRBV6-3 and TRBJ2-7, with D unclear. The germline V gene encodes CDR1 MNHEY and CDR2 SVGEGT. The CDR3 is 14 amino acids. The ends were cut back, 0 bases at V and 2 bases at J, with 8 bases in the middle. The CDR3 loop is CASSYSTQTYEQYF. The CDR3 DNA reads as TGTGCCAGCAGTTACTCGACACAGACCTACGAGCAGTACTTC.

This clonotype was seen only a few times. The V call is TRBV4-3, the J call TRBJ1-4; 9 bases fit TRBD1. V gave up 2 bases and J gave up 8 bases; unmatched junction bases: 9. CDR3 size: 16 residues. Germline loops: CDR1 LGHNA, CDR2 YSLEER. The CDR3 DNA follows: TGCGCCAGCAGCCAAAGATCACGACAGGGGGAGGAAAAACTGTTTTTT. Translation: CASSQRSRQGEEKLFF.

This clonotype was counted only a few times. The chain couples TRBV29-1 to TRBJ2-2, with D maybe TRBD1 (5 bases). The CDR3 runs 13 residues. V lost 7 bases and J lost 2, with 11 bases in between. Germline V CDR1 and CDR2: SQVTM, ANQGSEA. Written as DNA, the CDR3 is TGCAGCGGTACGACAGTTAACACCGGGGAGCTGTTTTTT. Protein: CSGTTVNTGELFF.

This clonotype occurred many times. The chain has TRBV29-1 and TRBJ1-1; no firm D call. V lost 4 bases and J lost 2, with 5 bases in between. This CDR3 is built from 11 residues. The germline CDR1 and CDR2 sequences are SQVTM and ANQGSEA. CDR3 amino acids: CSVGTNTEAFF. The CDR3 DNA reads TGCAGCGTTGGGACCAACACTGAAGCTTTCTTT.

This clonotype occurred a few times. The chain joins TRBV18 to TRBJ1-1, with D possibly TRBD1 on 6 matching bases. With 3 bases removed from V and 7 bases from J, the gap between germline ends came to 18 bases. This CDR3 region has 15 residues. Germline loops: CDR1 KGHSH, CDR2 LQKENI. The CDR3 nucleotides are TGTGCCAGCTCACCTACAGGGCCCTCGGGGGGTGAAGCTTTCTTT. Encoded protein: CASSPTGPSGGEAFF.

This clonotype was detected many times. The DNA of the CDR3 is TGTGCCAGCAGTCACAGGGGGCGGGAAAGCTTCGCTTTCTTT. It translates to CASSHRGRESFAFF. This chain links TRBV6-6 with TRBJ1-1; 9 nucleotides agree with TRBD1. Trimming removed 5 bases from V and 11 bases from J; junction bases left unmatched: 12. The CDR3 has 14 amino acids. Germline-derived CDR1 and CDR2 are MNHNY and SVGAGI (reference sequence).